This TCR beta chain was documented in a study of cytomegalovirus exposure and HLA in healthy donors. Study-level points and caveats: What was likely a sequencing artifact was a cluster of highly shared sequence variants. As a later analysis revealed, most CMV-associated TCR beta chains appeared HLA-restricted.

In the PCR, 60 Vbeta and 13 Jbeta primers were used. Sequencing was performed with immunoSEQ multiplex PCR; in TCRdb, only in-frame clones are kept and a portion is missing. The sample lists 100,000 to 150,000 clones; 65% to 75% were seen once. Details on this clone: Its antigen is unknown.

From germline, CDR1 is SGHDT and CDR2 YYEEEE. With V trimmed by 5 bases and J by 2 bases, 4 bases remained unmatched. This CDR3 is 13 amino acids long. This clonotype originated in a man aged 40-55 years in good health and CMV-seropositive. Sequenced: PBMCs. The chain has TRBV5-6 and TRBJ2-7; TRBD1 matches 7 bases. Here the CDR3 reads CASSRTGTYEQYF. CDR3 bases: TGTGCCAGCAGTCGGACAGGAACCTACGAGCAGTACTTC.